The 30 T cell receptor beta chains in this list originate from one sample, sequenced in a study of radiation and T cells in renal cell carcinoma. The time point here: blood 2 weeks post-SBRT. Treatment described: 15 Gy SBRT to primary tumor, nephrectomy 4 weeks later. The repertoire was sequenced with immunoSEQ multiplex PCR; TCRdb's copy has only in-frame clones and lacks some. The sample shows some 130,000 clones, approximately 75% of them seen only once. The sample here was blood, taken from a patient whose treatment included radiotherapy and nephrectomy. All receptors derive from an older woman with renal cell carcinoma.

DNA of the CDR3: TGCGCCAGTCGGCCCCTAGCGGGAGCCTACGAGCAGTACTTC. Protein: CASRPLAGAYEQYF. J is TRBJ2-7 and V is TRBV5-1, with 10 bases fitting TRBD2. Germline CDR1 is SGHRS and CDR2 is YFSETQ. The ends lost 8 bases at V and 2 bases at J; junction bases unmatched: 7. The CDR3 has 14 residues.

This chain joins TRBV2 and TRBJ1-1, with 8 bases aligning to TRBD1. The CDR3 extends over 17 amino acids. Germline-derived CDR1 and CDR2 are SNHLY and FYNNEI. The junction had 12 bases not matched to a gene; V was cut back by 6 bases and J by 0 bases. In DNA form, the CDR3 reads TGTGCCAGCAGCACGACAGGGGCCGCTTACATGAACACTGAAGCTTTCTTT. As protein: CASSTTGAAYMNTEAFF.

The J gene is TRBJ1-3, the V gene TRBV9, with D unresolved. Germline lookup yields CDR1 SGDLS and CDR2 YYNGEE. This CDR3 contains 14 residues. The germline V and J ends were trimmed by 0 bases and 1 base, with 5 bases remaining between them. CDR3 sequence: CASSVATSGNTIYF. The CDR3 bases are TGTGCCAGCAGCGTAGCTACATCTGGAAACACCATATATTTT.

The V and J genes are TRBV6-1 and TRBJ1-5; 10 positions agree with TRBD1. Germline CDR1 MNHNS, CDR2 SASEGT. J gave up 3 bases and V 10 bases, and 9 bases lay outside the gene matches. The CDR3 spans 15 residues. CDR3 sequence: CATETGQGNNQPQHF. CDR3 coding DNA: TGTGCCACCGAAACGGGACAGGGGAACAATCAGCCCCAGCATTTT.

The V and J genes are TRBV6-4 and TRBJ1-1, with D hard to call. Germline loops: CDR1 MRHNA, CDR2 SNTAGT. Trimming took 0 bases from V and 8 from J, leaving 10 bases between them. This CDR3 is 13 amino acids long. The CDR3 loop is CASSDSGSQEAFF. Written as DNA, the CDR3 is TGTGCCAGCAGTGACTCTGGGAGCCAAGAAGCTTTCTTT.

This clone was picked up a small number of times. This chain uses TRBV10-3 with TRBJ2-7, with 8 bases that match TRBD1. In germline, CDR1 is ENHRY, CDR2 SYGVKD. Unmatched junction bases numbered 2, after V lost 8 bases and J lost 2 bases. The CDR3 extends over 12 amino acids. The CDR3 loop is CAIGGQAYEQYF. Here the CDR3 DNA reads TGTGCCATCGGGGGACAGGCCTACGAGCAGTACTTC.

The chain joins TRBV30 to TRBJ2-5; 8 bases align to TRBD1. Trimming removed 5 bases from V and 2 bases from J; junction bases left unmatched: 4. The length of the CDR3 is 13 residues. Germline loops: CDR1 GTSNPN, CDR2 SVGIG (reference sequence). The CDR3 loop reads CAWDTGGQETQYF. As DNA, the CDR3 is TGTGCCTGGGACACAGGGGGACAAGAGACCCAGTACTTC.

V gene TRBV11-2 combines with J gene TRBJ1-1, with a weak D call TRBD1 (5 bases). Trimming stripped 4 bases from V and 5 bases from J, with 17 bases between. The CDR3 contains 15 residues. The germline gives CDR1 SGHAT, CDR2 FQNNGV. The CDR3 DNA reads TGTGCCAGCAGCTCGGGGGACGGAGCCATGACTGAAGCTTTCTTT. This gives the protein CASSSGDGAMTEAFF.

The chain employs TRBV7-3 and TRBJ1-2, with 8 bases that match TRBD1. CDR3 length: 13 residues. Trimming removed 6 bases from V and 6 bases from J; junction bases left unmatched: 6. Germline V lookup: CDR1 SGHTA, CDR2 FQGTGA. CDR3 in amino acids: CASSPGGRDGYTF. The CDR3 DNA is TGTGCCAGCAGTCCAGGGGGCCGGGATGGCTACACCTTC.

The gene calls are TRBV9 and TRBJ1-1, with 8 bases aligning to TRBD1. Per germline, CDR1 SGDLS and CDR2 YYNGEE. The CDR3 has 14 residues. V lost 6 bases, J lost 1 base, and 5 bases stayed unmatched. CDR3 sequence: CASTKGQENTEAFF. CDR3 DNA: TGTGCCAGCACCAAGGGACAGGAGAACACTGAAGCTTTCTTT.

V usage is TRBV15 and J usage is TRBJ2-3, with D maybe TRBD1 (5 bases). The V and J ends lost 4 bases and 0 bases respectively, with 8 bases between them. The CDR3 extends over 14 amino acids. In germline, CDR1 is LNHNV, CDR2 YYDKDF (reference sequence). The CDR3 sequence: CATSKGASTDTQYF. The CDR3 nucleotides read TGTGCCACCAGCAAAGGGGCTAGCACAGATACGCAGTATTTT.

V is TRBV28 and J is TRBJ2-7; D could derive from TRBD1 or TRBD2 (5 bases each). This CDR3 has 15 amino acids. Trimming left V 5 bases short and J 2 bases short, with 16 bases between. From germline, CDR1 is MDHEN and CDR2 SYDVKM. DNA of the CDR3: TGTGCCAGCAGTGTGACGGCAGGGAGAGCCTACGAGCAGTACTTC. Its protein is CASSVTAGRAYEQYF.

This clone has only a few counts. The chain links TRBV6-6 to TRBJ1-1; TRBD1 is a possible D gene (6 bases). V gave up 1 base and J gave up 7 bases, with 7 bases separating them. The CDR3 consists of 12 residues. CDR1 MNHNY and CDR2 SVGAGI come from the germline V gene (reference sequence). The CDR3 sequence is CASSYLDSEAFF. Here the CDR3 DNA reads TGTGCCAGCAGTTACTTGGACAGTGAAGCTTTCTTT.

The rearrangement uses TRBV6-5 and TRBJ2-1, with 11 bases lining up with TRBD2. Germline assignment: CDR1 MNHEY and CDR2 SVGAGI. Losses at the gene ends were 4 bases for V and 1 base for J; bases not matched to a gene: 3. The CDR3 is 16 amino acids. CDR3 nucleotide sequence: TGTGCCAGCAGTTTACTAGCGGGGGAATCCTACAATGAGCAGTTCTTC. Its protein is CASSLLAGESYNEQFF.

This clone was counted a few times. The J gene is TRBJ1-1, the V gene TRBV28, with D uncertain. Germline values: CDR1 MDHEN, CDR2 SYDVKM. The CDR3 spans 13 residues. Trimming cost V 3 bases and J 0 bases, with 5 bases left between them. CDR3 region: CASSFVLNTEAFF. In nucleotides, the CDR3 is TGTGCCAGCAGTTTCGTTCTGAACACTGAAGCTTTCTTT.

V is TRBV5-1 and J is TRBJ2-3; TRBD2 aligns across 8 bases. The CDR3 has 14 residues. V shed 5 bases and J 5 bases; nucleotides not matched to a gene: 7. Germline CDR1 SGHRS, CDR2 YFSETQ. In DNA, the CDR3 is TGCGCCAGCAGGAGCGGGGGCGGGGAAGATACGCAGTATTTT. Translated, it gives CASRSGGGEDTQYF.

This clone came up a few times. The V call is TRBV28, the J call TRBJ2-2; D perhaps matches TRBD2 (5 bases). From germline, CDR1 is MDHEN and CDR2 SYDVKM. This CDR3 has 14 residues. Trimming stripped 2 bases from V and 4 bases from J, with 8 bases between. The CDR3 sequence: CASSLPGSTGELFF. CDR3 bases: TGTGCCAGCAGTTTACCGGGAAGCACCGGGGAGCTGTTTTTT.

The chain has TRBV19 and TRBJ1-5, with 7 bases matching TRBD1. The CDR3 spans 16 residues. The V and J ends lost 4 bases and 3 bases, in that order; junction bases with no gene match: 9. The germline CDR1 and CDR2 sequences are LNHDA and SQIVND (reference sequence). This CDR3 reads CASSKGPGQPNQPQHF. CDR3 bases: TGTGCCAGTAGTAAAGGACCGGGACAGCCCAATCAGCCCCAGCATTTT.

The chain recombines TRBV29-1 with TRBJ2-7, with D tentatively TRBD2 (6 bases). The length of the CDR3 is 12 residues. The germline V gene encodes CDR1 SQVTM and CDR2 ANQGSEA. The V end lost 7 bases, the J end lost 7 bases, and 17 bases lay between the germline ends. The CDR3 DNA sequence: TGCAGCGCCGAAACGGGGGTGGGGGAGCAGTACTTC. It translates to CSAETGVGEQYF.

CDR3 amino acids: CASKVYRGAQGYTF. CDR3 in DNA: TGTGCCAGCAAGGTATACAGGGGGGCGCAAGGCTACACCTTC. The rearrangement uses TRBV28 and TRBJ1-2; 8 bases line up with TRBD1. In germline, CDR1 is MDHEN, CDR2 SYDVKM. After removal of 7 bases from V and 8 bases from J, the junction contained 12 bases not matched to a gene. This CDR3 has 14 amino acids.

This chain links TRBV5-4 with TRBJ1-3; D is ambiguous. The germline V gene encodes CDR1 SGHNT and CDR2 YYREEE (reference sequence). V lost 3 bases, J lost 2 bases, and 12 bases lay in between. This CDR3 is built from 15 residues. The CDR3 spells CASSSPTRAGNTIYF. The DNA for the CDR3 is TGTGCCAGCAGCTCCCCGACAAGGGCTGGAAACACCATATATTTT.

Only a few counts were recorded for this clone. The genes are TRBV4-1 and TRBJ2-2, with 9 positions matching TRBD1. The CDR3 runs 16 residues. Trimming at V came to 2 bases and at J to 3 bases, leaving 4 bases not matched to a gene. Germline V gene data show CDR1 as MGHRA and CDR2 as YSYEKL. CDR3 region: CASSQNRGPDTGELFF. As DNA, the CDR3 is TGCGCCAGCAGCCAAAACAGGGGGCCGGACACCGGGGAGCTGTTTTTT.

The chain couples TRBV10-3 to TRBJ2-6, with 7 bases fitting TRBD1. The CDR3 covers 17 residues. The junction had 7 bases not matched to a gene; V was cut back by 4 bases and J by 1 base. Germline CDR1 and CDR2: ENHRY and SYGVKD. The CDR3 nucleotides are TGTGCCATCAGTGGACAGGGAAGGGAGTCTGGGGCCAACGTCCTGACTTTC. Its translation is CAISGQGRESGANVLTF.

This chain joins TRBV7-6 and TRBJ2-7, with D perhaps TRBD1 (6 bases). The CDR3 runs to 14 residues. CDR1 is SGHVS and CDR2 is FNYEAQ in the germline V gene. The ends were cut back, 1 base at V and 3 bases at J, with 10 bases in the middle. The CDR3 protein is CASSLGGQSYEQYF. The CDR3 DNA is TGTGCCAGCAGCTTAGGAGGACAGAGCTACGAGCAGTACTTC.

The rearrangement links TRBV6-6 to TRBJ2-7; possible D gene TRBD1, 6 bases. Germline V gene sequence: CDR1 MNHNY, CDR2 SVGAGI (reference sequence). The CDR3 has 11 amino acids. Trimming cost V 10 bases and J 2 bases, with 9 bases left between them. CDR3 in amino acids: CATRGAYEQYF. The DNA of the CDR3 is TGTGCCACCAGGGGAGCCTACGAGCAGTACTTC.

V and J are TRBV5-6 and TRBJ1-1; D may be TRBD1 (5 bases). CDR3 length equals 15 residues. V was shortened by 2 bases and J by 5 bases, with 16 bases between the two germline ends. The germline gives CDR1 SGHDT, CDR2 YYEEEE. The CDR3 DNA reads TGTGCCAGCAGCTTTCCCGGGCGGGGGAAAACTGAAGCTTTCTTT. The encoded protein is CASSFPGRGKTEAFF.

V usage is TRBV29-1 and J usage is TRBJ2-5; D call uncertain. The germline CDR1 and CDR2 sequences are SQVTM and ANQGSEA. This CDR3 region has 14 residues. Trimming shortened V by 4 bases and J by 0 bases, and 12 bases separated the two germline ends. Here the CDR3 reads CSVGSARYQETQYF. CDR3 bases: TGCAGCGTTGGATCGGCCCGGTACCAAGAGACCCAGTACTTC. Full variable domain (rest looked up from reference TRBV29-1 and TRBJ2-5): SAVISQKPSRDICQRGTSLTIQCQVDSQVTMMFWYRQQPGQSLTLIATANQGSEATYESGFVIDKFPISRPNLTFSTLTVSNMSPEDSSIYLCSVGSARYQETQYFGPGTRLLVL.

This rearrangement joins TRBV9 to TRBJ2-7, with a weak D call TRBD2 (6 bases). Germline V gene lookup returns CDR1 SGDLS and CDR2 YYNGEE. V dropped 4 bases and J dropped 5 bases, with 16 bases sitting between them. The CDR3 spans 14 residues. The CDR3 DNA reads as TGTGCCAGCAGCAACGGGGGAGGTTTCCACGAGCAGTACTTC. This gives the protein CASSNGGGFHEQYF.

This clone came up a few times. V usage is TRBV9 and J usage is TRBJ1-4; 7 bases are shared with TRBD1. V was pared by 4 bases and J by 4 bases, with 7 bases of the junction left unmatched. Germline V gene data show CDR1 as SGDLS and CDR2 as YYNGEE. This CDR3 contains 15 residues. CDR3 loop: CASSSPGTVNEKLFF. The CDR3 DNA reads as TGTGCCAGCAGCTCGCCCGGGACAGTTAATGAAAAACTGTTTTTT.

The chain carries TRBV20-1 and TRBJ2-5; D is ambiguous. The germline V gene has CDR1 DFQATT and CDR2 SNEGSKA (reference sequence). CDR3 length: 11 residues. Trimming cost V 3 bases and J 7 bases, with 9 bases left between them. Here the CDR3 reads CSASEGWTQYF. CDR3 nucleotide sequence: TGCAGTGCTAGTGAAGGGTGGACCCAGTACTTC.